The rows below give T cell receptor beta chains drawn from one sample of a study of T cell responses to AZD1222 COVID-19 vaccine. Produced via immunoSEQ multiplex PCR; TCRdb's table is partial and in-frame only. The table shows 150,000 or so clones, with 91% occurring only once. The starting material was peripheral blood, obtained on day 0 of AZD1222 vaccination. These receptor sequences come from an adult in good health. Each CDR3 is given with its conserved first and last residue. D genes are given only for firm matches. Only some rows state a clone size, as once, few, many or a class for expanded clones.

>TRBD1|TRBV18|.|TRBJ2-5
TGTGCCAGCTCACCACATACAGGGGACGGGGAGACCCAGTACTTC
CASSPHTGDGETQYF
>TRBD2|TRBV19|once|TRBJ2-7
TGTGCCAGTAGGAGCAGGGCGGGAGGGCCCGGCGAGCAGTACTTC
CASRSRAGGPGEQYF
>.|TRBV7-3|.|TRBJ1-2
TGTGCCAGCAGCTTAAGTAGAGACTCAGTCTATGGCTACACCTTC
CASSLSRDSVYGYTF
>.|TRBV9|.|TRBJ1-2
TGTGCCAGCAGCCCCAGGACGACAGGCTATGGCTACACCTTC
CASSPRTTGYGYTF
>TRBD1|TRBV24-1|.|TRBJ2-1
TGTGCCACCAGTGATCTTGACAGGGATGAGTTCTTC
CATSDLDRDEFF
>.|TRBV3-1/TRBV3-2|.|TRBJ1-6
TGTGCCAGCATCCAATCGGGACATGGCGGGGGGGCCCTCCACTTT
CASIQSGHGGGALHF
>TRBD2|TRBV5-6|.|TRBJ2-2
TGTGCCAGCAGCCCTCCGGGACTAGCGAGGGCCGGGGAGCTGTTTTTT
CASSPPGLARAGELFF
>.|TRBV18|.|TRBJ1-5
TGTGCCAGCTCACCATGGGGGGCAGTCAATCAGCCCCAGCATTTT
CASSPWGAVNQPQHF
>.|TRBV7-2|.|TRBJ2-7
TGTGCCAGCAGCCCCCTCGGTGTTGACGGGACCTACGAGCAGTACTTC
CASSPLGVDGTYEQYF
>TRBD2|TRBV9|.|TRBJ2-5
TGTGCCAGCAGCGCCCAGGCGGGAGGCCAAGAGACCCAGTACTTC
CASSAQAGGQETQYF
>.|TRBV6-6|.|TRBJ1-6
TGTGCCAGCATCCCGGGGGGGGGCTATAATTCACCCCTCCACTTT
CASIPGGGYNSPLHF
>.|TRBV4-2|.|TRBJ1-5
TGTGCCAGCAGCCCCCAAAGCGCGCGGCTATATCAGCCCCAGCATTTT
CASSPQSARLYQPQHF
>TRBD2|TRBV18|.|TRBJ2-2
TGTGCCAGCTCACCCCCAACAAGGGGTTTGTTAGCGGGAGGAATGAACACCGGGGAGCTGTTTTTT
CASSPPTRGLLAGGMNTGELFF
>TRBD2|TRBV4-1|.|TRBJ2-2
TGCGCCAGCAGCTACCGACTAGCGGGAGGGATTGGTTTTACCGGGGAGCTGTTTTTT
CASSYRLAGGIGFTGELFF
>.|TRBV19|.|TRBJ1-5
TGTGCCAGTAGCGGTAGCAATCAGCCCCAGCATTTT
CASSGSNQPQHF
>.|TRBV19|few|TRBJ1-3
TGTGCCAGTAGTATAAGCGTCTCTGGAAACACCATATATTTT
CASSISVSGNTIYF
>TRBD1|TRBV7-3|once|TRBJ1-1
TGTGCCAGCAGCCTCCGGGACAGGGGGCCTCAAGCTTTCTTT
CASSLRDRGPQAFF
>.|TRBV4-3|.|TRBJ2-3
TGCGCCAGCAGCCAAGAAGGACTCCGAGGAGGCACGCAGTATTTT
CASSQEGLRGGTQYF
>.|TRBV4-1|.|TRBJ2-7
TGCGCCAGCAGCGAACAAGGTCAGGGGTTAGGGGCCGAGCAGTACTTC
CASSEQGQGLGAEQYF
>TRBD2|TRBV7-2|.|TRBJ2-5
TGTGCCAGCAGCTTTGCTAGCGGGCAAGAGACCCAGTACTTC
CASSFASGQETQYF
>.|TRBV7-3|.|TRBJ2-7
TGTGCCAGCAGCCCCGGTCCCGGAGGAGGCTACGAGCAGTACTTC
CASSPGPGGGYEQYF
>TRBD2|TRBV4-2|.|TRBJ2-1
TGTGCCAGCAGCCAAGAAGGCTTGGCGGGGGGAGGGAATGAGCAGTTCTTC
CASSQEGLAGGGNEQFF
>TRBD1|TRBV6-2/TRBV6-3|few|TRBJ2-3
TGTGCCAGCAGTTCCGGGACAGGGAGAGATACGCAGTATTTT
CASSSGTGRDTQYF
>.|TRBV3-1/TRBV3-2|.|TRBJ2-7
TGTGCCAGCAGCCAAGGAGGGCTCTCCCCCTACGAGCAGTACTTC
CASSQGGLSPYEQYF
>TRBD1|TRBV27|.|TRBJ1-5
TGTGCCAGCATCTTCAGGGGGCGCAATCAGCCCCAGCATTTT
CASIFRGRNQPQHF
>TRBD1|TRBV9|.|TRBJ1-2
TGTGCCAGCAGCGTAGGGACAGGGGACTATGGCTACACCTTC
CASSVGTGDYGYTF
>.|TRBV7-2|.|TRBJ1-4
TGTGCCAGCAGCCCACAGCCCTTAGATGAAAAACTGTTTTTT
CASSPQPLDEKLFF
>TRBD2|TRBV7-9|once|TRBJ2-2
TGTGCCAGCAGCTCCCAAACAACCCTAGCGGGGGCCACCGGGGAGCTGTTTTTT
CASSSQTTLAGATGELFF
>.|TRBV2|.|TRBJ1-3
TGTGCCAGCAGTGAGGAAAGGGAACAGTCCATATATTTT
CASSEEREQSIYF